This T cell receptor (beta chain) was found in a study of beta chain features in type 1 diabetes. Overall study context: Analysis included 95 million to 140 million sorted cells drawn from all samples.

This clone has more than one count but fewer than ten. The antigen is undetermined. Of the isolated RNA, all was reverse transcribed, and so the sequenced material was expressed TCRB transcripts. Assay used: immunoSEQ multiplex PCR; TCRdb lists only in-frame clones, some missing. Seen here are roughly 700,000 clones, roughly 12% observed once, and the top ten hold 0.022%. Whole-study findings and limits: Any PCR bias toward short templates would affect both groups alike. In every one of the four CD4+ subsets, TCRB CDR3s were moderately but significantly shorter in Type 1 diabetes patients.

The V segment lost 5 bases and the J segment 0 bases; nucleotides outside the gene matches: 4. The CDR3 consists of 15 residues. Per germline, CDR1 MNHNS and CDR2 SASEGT. The sequence came from a man between 18 and 35 years old with type 1 diabetes. The genes are TRBV6-1 and TRBJ1-1; TRBD1 agrees at 9 bases. The sample comprised naive CD4+ T cells from blood. The CDR3 DNA reads as TGTGCCAGCAGTCCCGGGACAGGGATGAACACTGAAGCTTTCTTT. This codes for CASSPGTGMNTEAFF.